Listed below are T cell receptor beta chains from one sample, sequenced in a study of blood T cell repertoires in COVID-19. Sequenced by immunoSEQ multiplex PCR; TCRdb stores in-frame clones only, minus some. The sample lists 65,000 to 90,000 clones, roughly 90% occurring once. The specimen was peripheral blood. The source is a woman between 45 and 65 years old with active or convalescent COVID-19. Each CDR3 is given with its conserved first and last residue. Each record gives: V gene, CDR3 length, J gene, CDR3 protein.

TRBV23-1	14	TRBJ2-1	CASSQEGQYNEQFF
TRBV12-3/TRBV12-4	12	TRBJ1-3	CASSREGSTIYF
TRBV4-3	13	TRBJ2-7	CASSRGGSYEQYF
TRBV3-1/TRBV3-2	14	TRBJ1-2	CASSLGTGNYGYTF
TRBV6-6	15	TRBJ2-7	CASSLERGGTYEQYF
TRBV7-8	16	TRBJ2-1	CASSLRGGLEYNEQFF
TRBV28	15	TRBJ2-6	CASSRPGTGANVLTF
TRBV7-9	16	TRBJ1-2	CASSSDRTGVSSGFFF
TRBV18	13	TRBJ1-6	CASSLQDGSPLHF
TRBV7-2	13	TRBJ1-3	CASRGHAGNTIYF
TRBV20-1	11	TRBJ1-2	CSAPTNYGYTF
TRBV7-3	17	TRBJ2-1	CASSFLEKQGFRNEQFF
TRBV27	16	TRBJ2-2	CASTPGLAGNTGELFF
TRBV6-4	14	TRBJ1-6	CASSNDRGGSPLHF
TRBV6-1	15	TRBJ1-1	CASSEAGPGRTEAFF
TRBV9	18	TRBJ2-2	CASSVDGGPNTNTGELFF
TRBV6-5	14	TRBJ2-7	CASTAGEGPYEQYF
TRBV11-2	13	TRBJ2-7	CASSFRTGYEQYF
TRBV28	15	TRBJ1-5	CASSLTGYWDQPQHF
TRBV15	14	TRBJ2-7	CATSRDLEAKEQYF
TRBV6-2/TRBV6-3	17	TRBJ2-3	CASSSPGLAGVEDTQYF
TRBV12-3/TRBV12-4	13	TRBJ1-2	CASGKEVNYGYTF
TRBV4-1	18	TRBJ2-3	CASSQERGLADSTDTQYF
TRBV2	16	TRBJ2-5	CASSEASGGIKETQYF
TRBV5-6	15	TRBJ2-3	CASSLAQLSTDTQYF
TRBV7-9	15	TRBJ1-2	CASTTTGPSFHGYTF
TRBV7-2	14	TRBJ2-7	CASSRLRGTYEQYF
TRBV27	14	TRBJ2-3	CASSFPARSDTQYF
TRBV5-1	15	TRBJ1-6	CASSLGQGVNSPLHF
TRBV27	15	TRBJ1-1	CASSLSQGMNTEAFF
TRBV7-3	13	TRBJ1-3	CASKQGAGNTIYF
TRBV7-9	15	TRBJ2-7	CASSLLRTDSREQYF
TRBV9	16	TRBJ1-3	CASSGAGALSGNTIYF
TRBV24-1	16	TRBJ1-5	CATSDPRRGDNQPQHF
TRBV2	13	TRBJ2-7	CASSEGRAYEQYF
TRBV7-9	16	TRBJ2-1	CASSLAGGGGRNEQFF
TRBV5-1	13	TRBJ2-7	CASRTLRGDEQYF
TRBV14	12	TRBJ2-7	CASSHGASGQYF
TRBV2	11	TRBJ1-4	CASRREEKLFF
TRBV5-5	14	TRBJ2-5	CASSSLAGGETQYF
TRBV5-8	13	TRBJ1-2	CASSFGQGGGYTF
TRBV28	14	TRBJ2-2	CASSFWGDTGELFF
TRBV5-1	16	TRBJ2-5	CASSLRPTDSQETQYF
TRBV10-3	14	TRBJ1-2	CAISDPGLPHGYTF
TRBV5-1	16	TRBJ1-6	CASSFHRGRGNSPLHF
TRBV7-2	15	TRBJ1-3	CASSLNRISGNTIYF
TRBV19	13	TRBJ1-5	CASSTGVRQPQHF
TRBV7-9	16	TRBJ2-1	CASSLQGQGWFDEQFF
TRBV6-2/TRBV6-3	20	TRBJ2-1	CASSPRGHSAAQSSYNEQFF
TRBV7-8	13	TRBJ2-5	CASSPGLAETQYF
TRBV7-2	16	TRBJ2-7	CASTDYPMTGRYEQYF